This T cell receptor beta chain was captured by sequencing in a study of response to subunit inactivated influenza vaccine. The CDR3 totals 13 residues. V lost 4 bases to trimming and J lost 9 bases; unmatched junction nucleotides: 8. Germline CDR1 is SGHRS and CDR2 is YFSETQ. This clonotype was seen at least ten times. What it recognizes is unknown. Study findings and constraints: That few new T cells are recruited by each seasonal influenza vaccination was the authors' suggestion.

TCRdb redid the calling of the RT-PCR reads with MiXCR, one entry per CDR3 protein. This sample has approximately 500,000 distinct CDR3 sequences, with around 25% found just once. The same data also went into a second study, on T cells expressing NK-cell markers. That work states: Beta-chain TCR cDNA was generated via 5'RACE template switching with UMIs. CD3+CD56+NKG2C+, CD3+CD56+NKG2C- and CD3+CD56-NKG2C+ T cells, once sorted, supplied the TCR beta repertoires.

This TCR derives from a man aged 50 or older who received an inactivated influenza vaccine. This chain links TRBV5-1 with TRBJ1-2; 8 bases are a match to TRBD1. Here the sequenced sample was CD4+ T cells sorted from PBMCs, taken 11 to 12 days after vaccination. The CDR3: CASSGDRGVRYTF. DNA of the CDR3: TGCGCCAGCAGCGGCGACAGGGGTGTTCGCTACACCTTC.